These 28 T cell receptor beta chains were sequenced from one sample in a study of T cell responses to AZD1222 COVID-19 vaccine. Sequenced by immunoSEQ multiplex PCR; TCRdb stores in-frame clones only, minus some. The data contain approximately 150,000 clones, approximately 90% of them seen just once; the ten biggest clones take up roughly 1.5%. Material: peripheral blood, obtained 28 days after the second AZD1222 dose. These receptors originate from an adult who received the AZD1222 COVID-19 vaccine.

This clone was counted once. The chain is built from TRBV19 and TRBJ1-2; D uncertain. The CDR3 has 12 residues. Trimming removed 8 bases at V and 7 bases at J, with 14 bases between. The V gene's germline CDR1 is LNHDA and CDR2 SQIVND (reference sequence). The CDR3: CASGRTGGGYTF. As DNA, the CDR3 is TGTGCCAGTGGGAGGACGGGCGGTGGCTACACCTTC. Supplemented by reference TRBV19 and TRBJ1-2, the full variable domain reads DGGITQSPKYLFRKEGQNVTLSCEQNLNHDAMYWYRQDPGQGLRLIYYSQIVNDFQKGDIAEGYSVSREKKESFPLTVTSAQKNPTAFYLCASGRTGGGYTFGSGTRLTVV.

The chain combines TRBV6-5 with TRBJ1-4; a weak D match, TRBD1 (6 bases). Germline V CDR1 and CDR2: MNHEY, SVGAGI. Trimming left V 6 bases short and J 2 bases short, with 13 bases between. The CDR3 is 15 residues long. This CDR3 is CASRANRETNEKLFF. CDR3 nucleotide sequence: TGTGCCAGCAGAGCCAACAGGGAGACTAATGAAAAACTGTTTTTT.

The chain employs TRBV10-3 and TRBJ1-1, with D possibly matching TRBD1 (5 bases). Trimming stripped 3 bases from V and 4 bases from J, with 12 bases between. This CDR3 is 14 amino acids long. The germline V gene encodes CDR1 ENHRY and CDR2 SYGVKD. The chain's CDR3 is CAISEQVQFTEAFF. The CDR3 DNA follows: TGTGCCATCAGTGAACAGGTTCAATTCACTGAAGCTTTCTTT.

The chain links TRBV19 to TRBJ2-2; tentatively, D is TRBD1 (5 bases). CDR1 LNHDA and CDR2 SQIVND come from the germline V gene (reference sequence). The V end lost 11 bases, the J end lost 6 bases, and 16 bases lay between the germline ends. CDR3 size: 13 residues. CDR3 DNA: TGTGCCGGTACTCCCAGGGTTTCCGGGGAGCTGTTTTTT. Protein sequence: CAGTPRVSGELFF.

Only a few counts were recorded for this clone. The chain uses TRBV5-1 and TRBJ1-4, with 11 bases that match TRBD1. V lost 0 bases to trimming and J lost 7 bases; unmatched junction nucleotides: 2. The CDR3 runs to 15 residues. Germline V gene lookup returns CDR1 SGHRS and CDR2 YFSETQ. DNA of the CDR3: TGCGCCAGCAGCTTGGGCGGACAGGGGGCTGAAAAACTGTTTTTT. Its protein is CASSLGGQGAEKLFF.

V is TRBV7-9 and J is TRBJ1-4; tentative D call: TRBD1 (5 bases). The CDR3 is 17 amino acids. CDR1 and CDR2 (germline): SEHNR, FQNEAQ (reference sequence). V shed 5 bases and J shed 1 base, with 17 bases lying between them. CDR3 region: CASSQGTGRGTNEKLFF. The CDR3 DNA follows: TGTGCCAGCAGCCAAGGGACGGGACGGGGAACTAATGAAAAACTGTTTTTT.

The chain has TRBV19 and TRBJ2-2; weak D call: TRBD1 (6 bases). CDR1 is LNHDA and CDR2 is SQIVND in the germline V gene (reference sequence). V was cut by 7 bases and J by 6 bases, with 12 bases left in between. CDR3 size: 13 residues. The CDR3 spells CASTPQGPGELFF. CDR3 bases: TGTGCCAGTACCCCACAGGGCCCCGGGGAGCTGTTTTTT.

The chain recombines TRBV6-5 with TRBJ1-2; 8 bases line up with TRBD1. Germline CDR1 is MNHEY and CDR2 is SVGAGI. Trimming removed 3 bases from V and 5 bases from J; junction bases left unmatched: 5. CDR3 length: 14 amino acids. The CDR3 DNA sequence: TGTGCCAGCAGTTATGGGACAGGACCTTATGGCTACACCTTC. Its translation: CASSYGTGPYGYTF.

This clone was counted a single time. This rearrangement joins TRBV28 to TRBJ1-4, with 7 bases fitting TRBD1. CDR3 length equals 17 residues. The germline V gene encodes CDR1 MDHEN and CDR2 SYDVKM. V lost 5 bases to trimming and J lost 4 bases; unmatched junction nucleotides: 13. The CDR3 sequence is CASSTRGLGVVNEKLFF. Here the CDR3 DNA reads TGTGCCAGCAGTACCAGGGGGTTAGGGGTCGTTAATGAAAAACTGTTTTTT.

This clone was observed once. This chain links TRBV4-1 with TRBJ1-5; 7 bases fit TRBD1. The CDR3 extends over 19 amino acids. Trimming cost V 4 bases and J 2 bases; bases outside gene matches: 17. Germline V gene lookup returns CDR1 MGHRA and CDR2 YSYEKL. CDR3 sequence reads: CASSPSTLQTGNGNQPQHF. For the CDR3, the DNA is TGCGCCAGCAGCCCCTCAACCCTTCAGACAGGGAACGGCAATCAGCCCCAGCATTTT.

The V call is TRBV5-1, the J call TRBJ2-7; D is possibly TRBD2 (6 bases). CDR3 length: 16 residues. Looked up from germline, CDR1 is SGHRS and CDR2 is YFSETQ. V was shortened by 0 bases and J by 2 bases, with 15 bases between the two germline ends. CDR3 nucleotide sequence: TGCGCCAGCAGCTTGGAGGGGCTAGCGCAACCCTACGAGCAGTACTTC. Protein sequence: CASSLEGLAQPYEQYF.

This clone was found a few times. This chain joins TRBV4-3 and TRBJ2-7; 9 bases align to TRBD2. J lost 3 bases, V lost 3 bases, and 6 bases had no gene match. This CDR3 contains 15 residues. In germline, CDR1 is LGHNA, CDR2 YSLEER. The CDR3 nucleotides are TGCGCCAGCAGCCAGGCCCGACTAGCGGTCTACGAGCAGTACTTC. Its protein product is CASSQARLAVYEQYF.

This clone was seen more than once but under ten times. V gene TRBV27 combines with J gene TRBJ2-7, with 8 bases lining up with TRBD2. Germline values: CDR1 MNHEY, CDR2 SMNVEV (reference sequence). The CDR3 is made up of 14 amino acids. V gave up 5 bases and J gave up 0 bases; unmatched junction bases: 3. CDR3 DNA: TGTGCCAGCAGTCTAACTAGCGGCTCCTACGAGCAGTACTTC. Its translation is CASSLTSGSYEQYF.

The J gene is TRBJ1-1, the V gene TRBV10-3; TRBD1 matches at 8 bases. The CDR3 spans 14 residues. Germline assignment: CDR1 ENHRY and CDR2 SYGVKD. The V and J ends lost 5 bases and 4 bases, in that order; junction bases with no gene match: 6. The CDR3 DNA reads TGTGCCATCAGTAAATCCGGGACAGGCACTGAAGCTTTCTTT. This translates into CAISKSGTGTEAFF.

In its sample, this clone was seen a few times. The genes are TRBV28 and TRBJ2-1; 7 bases match TRBD1. J gave up 0 bases and V 6 bases, and 5 bases lay outside the gene matches. Germline V gives CDR1 MDHEN, CDR2 SYDVKM. The CDR3 runs 15 residues. The CDR3 reads CASSPPGGSYNEQFF. The CDR3 nucleotides read TGTGCCAGCAGCCCACCAGGGGGCTCCTACAATGAGCAGTTCTTC.

This chain uses TRBV7-8 with TRBJ1-3; D unclear. Germline V lookup: CDR1 SGHVS, CDR2 FQNEAQ. The CDR3 consists of 15 residues. Trimming removed 0 bases at V and 0 bases at J, with 6 bases between. The CDR3 DNA reads as TGTGCCAGCAGCTTAGCGCCAATCTCTGGAAACACCATATATTTT. It yields the protein CASSLAPISGNTIYF.

The chain carries TRBV27 and TRBJ1-2; TRBD1 matches 8 bases. The J segment lost 6 bases and the V segment lost 4 bases, leaving 13 bases of the junction unmatched. The CDR3 runs to 16 residues. CDR1 is MNHEY and CDR2 is SMNVEV in the germline V gene (reference sequence). The chain's CDR3 is CASSSNLGTGRDGYTF. CDR3 sequence (DNA): TGTGCCAGCAGTTCAAACTTAGGGACAGGTCGGGATGGCTACACCTTC.

The chain carries TRBV7-6 and TRBJ2-2; 11 bases align to TRBD2. From germline, CDR1 is SGHVS and CDR2 FNYEAQ. The CDR3 totals 19 residues. V was clipped by 1 base and J by 1 base; unmatched bases: 8. The CDR3 sequence is CASSLVPGLADLNTGELFF. The CDR3 bases are TGTGCCAGCAGCTTAGTTCCGGGACTAGCGGACCTGAACACCGGGGAGCTGTTTTTT.

V is TRBV29-1 and J is TRBJ2-5; 9 bases align to TRBD1. After removal of 7 bases from V and 5 bases from J, the junction contained 5 bases not matched to a gene. Germline CDR1 is SQVTM and CDR2 is ANQGSEA. This CDR3 has 12 residues. The CDR3 loop is CSGKDRGETQYF. The DNA for the CDR3 is TGCAGCGGAAAAGACAGGGGGGAGACCCAGTACTTC.

The chain has TRBV12-3 or TRBV12-4 and TRBJ1-5; D call uncertain. The CDR3 contains 13 residues. V dropped 1 base and J dropped 3 bases, with 4 bases sitting between them. In nucleotides, the CDR3 is TGTGCCAGCAGTTTAGGTCTCAATCAGCCCCAGCATTTT. The encoded protein is CASSLGLNQPQHF.

V is TRBV5-1 and J is TRBJ2-7; 8 bases are shared with TRBD1. Trimming took 1 base from V and 3 from J; bases not matched to a gene: 6. CDR3 length: 15 residues. CDR1 is SGHRS, CDR2 YFSETQ, per germline. DNA for the CDR3: TGCGCCAGCAGCTTGTCCCCCGGACAGGGCTACGAGCAGTACTTC. This gives the protein CASSLSPGQGYEQYF.

J is TRBJ2-7 and V is TRBV13, with a tentative D call TRBD2 (6 bases). The CDR3 extends over 17 amino acids. CDR1 is PRHDT, CDR2 FYEKMQ, per germline (reference sequence). Trimming stripped 0 bases from V and 4 bases from J, with 19 bases between. The CDR3, as DNA: TGTGCCAGCAGCTTAGGATCCGGAGGGCCCGTTTCGTACGAGCAGTACTTC. This translates into CASSLGSGGPVSYEQYF.

This clone was picked up one time. The chain carries TRBV19 and TRBJ2-7, with 13 bases lining up with TRBD2. V dropped 5 bases and J dropped 3; count of bases not matched to a gene: 10. The germline V gene has CDR1 LNHDA and CDR2 SQIVND (reference sequence). The CDR3 covers 17 residues. CDR3 region: CASSGGGTSGINYEQYF. CDR3 coding DNA: TGTGCCAGTAGTGGAGGCGGGACTAGCGGGATTAACTACGAGCAGTACTTC.

The gene calls are TRBV10-3 and TRBJ1-6, with D perhaps matching TRBD1 (5 bases). Trimming shortened V by 11 bases and J by 6 bases, and 11 bases separated the two germline ends. CDR1 and CDR2 (germline): ENHRY, SYGVKD. This CDR3 is 12 amino acids long. The CDR3 DNA is TGTGCCGTGGGGGACGGTAATTCACCCCTCCACTTT. Its translation: CAVGDGNSPLHF.

V usage is TRBV19 and J usage is TRBJ2-1, with 9 bases lining up with TRBD2. The CDR3 consists of 15 residues. In germline, CDR1 is LNHDA, CDR2 SQIVND (reference sequence). The junction had 2 bases not matched to a gene; V was cut back by 5 bases and J by 0 bases. CDR3 loop: CASSRSGSSYNEQFF. The CDR3 coding sequence is TGTGCCAGTAGTCGTAGCGGGAGCTCCTACAATGAGCAGTTCTTC.

J is TRBJ2-5 and V is TRBV29-1; 9 nucleotides match TRBD1. Germline V lookup: CDR1 SQVTM, CDR2 ANQGSEA. The V and J ends lost 2 bases and 4 bases, in that order; junction bases with no gene match: 2. The CDR3 consists of 13 residues. CDR3 sequence reads: CSVELDRGETQYF. For the CDR3, the DNA is TGCAGCGTTGAACTGGACAGGGGAGAGACCCAGTACTTC.

V and J are TRBV10-3 and TRBJ1-2; D unclear. Looked up from germline, CDR1 is ENHRY and CDR2 is SYGVKD. V was cut by 3 bases and J by 2 bases, with 7 bases left in between. This CDR3 spans 13 amino acids. CDR3 sequence reads: CAISDGENYGYTF. The CDR3 DNA sequence: TGTGCCATCAGTGACGGTGAGAACTATGGCTACACCTTC.

CDR3 DNA sequence: TGTGCCTGGGACACTAGCGGGAAAAACATTCAGTACTTC. This sequence encodes CAWDTSGKNIQYF. The chain employs TRBV30 and TRBJ2-4; 9 nucleotides match TRBD2. The CDR3 extends over 13 amino acids. Germline lookup yields CDR1 GTSNPN and CDR2 SVGIG (reference sequence). V was pared by 5 bases and J by 4 bases, with 3 bases of the junction left unmatched.